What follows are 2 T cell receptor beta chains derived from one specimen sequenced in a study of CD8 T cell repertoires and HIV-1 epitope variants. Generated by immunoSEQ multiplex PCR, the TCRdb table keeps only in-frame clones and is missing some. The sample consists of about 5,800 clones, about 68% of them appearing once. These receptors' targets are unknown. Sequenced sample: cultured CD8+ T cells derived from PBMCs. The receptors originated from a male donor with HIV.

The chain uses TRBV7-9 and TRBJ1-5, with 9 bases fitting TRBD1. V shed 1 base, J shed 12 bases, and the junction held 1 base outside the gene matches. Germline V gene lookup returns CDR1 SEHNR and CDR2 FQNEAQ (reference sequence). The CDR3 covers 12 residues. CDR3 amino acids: CASSLGTGDQHF. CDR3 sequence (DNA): TGTGCCAGCAGCTTAGGGACAGGGGACCAGCATTTT.

Written as DNA, the CDR3 is TGTGCCAGCAGCTTAGGCGCCTTGAACACTGAAGCTTTCTTT. It translates to CASSLGALNTEAFF. The chain uses TRBV7-9 and TRBJ1-1; no firm D call. Germline V CDR1 and CDR2: SEHNR, FQNEAQ (reference sequence). V lost 1 base and J lost 0, with 6 bases in between. CDR3 length equals 14 residues.